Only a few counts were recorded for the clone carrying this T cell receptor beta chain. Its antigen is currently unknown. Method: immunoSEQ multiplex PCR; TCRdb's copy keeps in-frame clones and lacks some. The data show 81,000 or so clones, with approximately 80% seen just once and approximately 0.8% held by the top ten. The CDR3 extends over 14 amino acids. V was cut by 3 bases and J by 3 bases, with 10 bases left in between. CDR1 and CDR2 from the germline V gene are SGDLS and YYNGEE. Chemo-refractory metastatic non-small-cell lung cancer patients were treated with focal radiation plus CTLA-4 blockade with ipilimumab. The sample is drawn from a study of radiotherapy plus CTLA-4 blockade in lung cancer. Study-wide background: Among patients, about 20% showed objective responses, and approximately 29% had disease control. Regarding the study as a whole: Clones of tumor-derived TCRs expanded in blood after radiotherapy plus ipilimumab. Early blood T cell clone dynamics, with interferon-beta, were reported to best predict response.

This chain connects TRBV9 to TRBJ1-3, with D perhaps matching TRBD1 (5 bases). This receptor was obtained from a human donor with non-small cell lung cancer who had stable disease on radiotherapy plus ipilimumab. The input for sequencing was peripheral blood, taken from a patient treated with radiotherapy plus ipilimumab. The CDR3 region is CASSGLGVGNTIYF. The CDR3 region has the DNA TGTGCCAGCAGCGGGCTAGGGGTTGGAAACACCATATATTTT.